The clone carrying this T cell receptor beta chain was observed a few times. The target antigen is unknown. This entry comes from a study of T cells after yellow fever vaccination. General observations from the study: Post-booster samples contained most primary-vaccination clones (roughly 96% CD4, about 90% CD8).

The study made its TCR cDNA through 5'RACE template switching. That step introduced a universal primer site along with UMIs. Each CDR3 protein gets one entry after TCRdb re-called the 5' RACE reads with MiXCR. The sample lists hundreds of thousands of distinct CDR3 sequences, approximately 8% seen once, with under 20% in the top ten. With 4 bases removed from V and 2 bases from J, the gap between germline ends came to 9 bases. The CDR3 has 13 residues. The germline gives CDR1 SGHRS, CDR2 YFSETQ. The V call is TRBV5-1, the J call TRBJ1-1; D not resolved. The TCR comes from a man aged 18 to 29 who received the YFV17D yellow fever vaccine. Sequencing used PBMCs, obtained about 49 days after the first yellow fever vaccination. The DNA for the CDR3 is TGCGCCAGCAGCATTCGGCTAAACACTGAAGCTTTCTTT. Translation: CASSIRLNTEAFF. The full variable domain, in which reference TRBV5-1 and TRBJ1-1 provide the parts outside the CDR3, is KAGVTQTPRYLIKTRGQQVTLSCSPISGHRSVSWYQQTPGQGLQFLFEYFSETQRNKGNFPGRFSGRQFSNSRSEMNVSTLELGDSALYLCASSIRLNTEAFFGQGTRLTVV.